The 30 T cell receptor beta chains below were found in one sample sequenced in a study of CD8 T cells in Susac syndrome. An input of roughly 0.5 to 1 ug of RNA was subjected to reverse transcription using random hexamers. TCRdb reprocessed the immunoSEQ multiplex PCR reads via MiXCR and lists one record per CDR3 protein. The repertoire includes about 300,000 distinct CDR3 sequences, 75% to 90% of them detected once, and approximately 0.18% sits in the top ten. The specimen sequenced was CD8+ T cells from PBMCs. These receptors originate from a human donor with multiple sclerosis.

This rearrangement joins TRBV11-1 to TRBJ2-7; D is undetermined. CDR1 is SGHAT, CDR2 FQDESV, per germline (reference sequence). V was trimmed by 6 bases and J by 2 bases, leaving 11 bases between them. The CDR3 spans 13 residues. DNA of the CDR3: TGTGCCAGCAGTTTATCGAGAACCTACGAGCAGTACTTC. It codes for CASSLSRTYEQYF.

A single count supports this clonotype. The rearrangement links TRBV2 to TRBJ2-1; TRBD2 matches 9 bases. CDR3 length equals 16 residues. With V trimmed by 0 bases and J by 10 bases, 10 bases remained unmatched. The V gene's germline CDR1 is SNHLY and CDR2 FYNNEI. CDR3: CASSEASGGLGVEQFF. In DNA, the CDR3 is TGTGCCAGCAGTGAAGCTAGCGGGGGCCTTGGGGTAGAGCAGTTCTTC.

V and J are TRBV27 and TRBJ2-7; the match to TRBD1 covers 10 bases. This CDR3 is 14 amino acids long. Germline V gene sequence: CDR1 MNHEY, CDR2 SMNVEV (reference sequence). V trimming: 8 bases; J trimming: 7 bases; junction bases outside the gene matches: 11. The CDR3 DNA is TGTGCCAGCCCGGGGACAGGGGCCTTGGGGGAGCAGTACTTC. The encoded protein is CASPGTGALGEQYF.

The genes are TRBV7-6 and TRBJ1-2; 8 nucleotides line up with TRBD1. CDR3 size: 15 residues. Trimming cost V 5 bases and J 4 bases; bases outside gene matches: 9. Germline V CDR1 and CDR2: SGHVS, FNYEAQ. CDR3 amino acids: CASSPTYQGAYGYTF. The CDR3, as DNA: TGTGCCAGCAGCCCGACTTACCAGGGGGCCTATGGCTACACCTTC.

This chain uses TRBV4-3 with TRBJ2-7; TRBD2 agrees at 9 bases. Germline V gene lookup returns CDR1 LGHNA and CDR2 YSLEER. J was trimmed by 5 bases and V by 0 bases; bases with no gene match: 5. The CDR3 covers 15 residues. CDR3 nucleotides: TGCGCCAGCAGCCAAGATGGGGCTAGCGGGGACGAGCAGTACTTC. Protein: CASSQDGASGDEQYF.

CDR3 sequence reads: CASSYSEGVFTYEQYF. In DNA, the CDR3 is TGTGCCAGCAGTTACTCAGAGGGGGTTTTTACCTACGAGCAGTACTTC. The chain carries TRBV6-5 and TRBJ2-7, with a weak D call TRBD1 (6 bases). Between the trimmed V and J ends, which lost 0 bases and 2 bases, there was a span of 14 bases. Germline loops: CDR1 MNHEY, CDR2 SVGAGI. The CDR3 runs to 16 residues.

This rearrangement joins TRBV29-1 to TRBJ2-3; TRBD2 aligns across 13 bases. This CDR3 spans 15 amino acids. From germline, CDR1 is SQVTM and CDR2 ANQGSEA. V was clipped by 6 bases and J by 6 bases; unmatched bases: 9. The CDR3 region is CSVRRTSGRTDTQYF. The CDR3, as DNA: TGCAGCGTCCGGAGGACTAGCGGGAGAACTGATACGCAGTATTTT.

The V and J genes are TRBV6-1 and TRBJ1-5; TRBD1 agrees at 8 bases. Germline V gives CDR1 MNHNS, CDR2 SASEGT. With V trimmed by 6 bases and J by 2 bases, 0 bases remained unmatched. CDR3 length equals 13 residues. CDR3 nucleotides: TGTGCCAGCAGGGACAGGGGCAATCAGCCCCAGCATTTT. Amino acids: CASRDRGNQPQHF.

V gene TRBV18 combines with J gene TRBJ2-7; the match to TRBD1 covers 8 bases. V dropped 1 base and J dropped 0; count of bases not matched to a gene: 5. The CDR3 runs to 16 residues. Looked up from germline, CDR1 is KGHSH and CDR2 is LQKENI. The CDR3 is CASSPQDRAYSYEQYF. For the CDR3, the DNA is TGTGCCAGCTCACCACAGGACAGGGCCTACTCCTACGAGCAGTACTTC.

This sequence joins TRBV20-1 and TRBJ2-3; D uncertain. V lost 7 bases, J lost 5 bases, and 13 bases lay in between. CDR3 length: 12 amino acids. Germline V CDR1 and CDR2: DFQATT, SNEGSKA (reference sequence). CDR3 protein: CSGTLFEDTQYF. CDR3 nucleotide sequence: TGCAGTGGTACCCTATTTGAAGATACGCAGTATTTT.

This chain links TRBV5-6 with TRBJ1-2; maybe TRBD1 (5 bases). The ends were cut back, 2 bases at V and 8 bases at J, with 7 bases in the middle. This CDR3 has 11 amino acids. Per the germline V gene, CDR1 is SGHDT and CDR2 is YYEEEE. The CDR3 here is CASSFGGGYTF. The DNA of the CDR3 is TGTGCCAGCAGCTTTGGGGGAGGCTACACCTTC.

The chain uses TRBV5-1 and TRBJ2-1; 10 bases agree with TRBD2. This CDR3 region has 15 residues. CDR1 and CDR2 from the germline V gene are SGHRS and YFSETQ. J was trimmed by 7 bases and V by 2 bases; bases with no gene match: 6. CDR3 region: CASSLSSGGTNEQFF. The CDR3 coding sequence is TGCGCCAGCAGCTTATCTAGCGGGGGTACTAATGAGCAGTTCTTC.

This chain joins TRBV11-2 and TRBJ2-3; D possibly matches TRBD1 or TRBD2 (5 bases each). CDR1 is SGHAT, CDR2 FQNNGV, per germline. CDR3 length: 15 amino acids. The V end lost 4 bases, the J end lost 6 bases, and 17 bases lay between the germline ends. The CDR3 loop reads CASSYWGFTLDTQYF. The CDR3 region has the DNA TGTGCCAGCAGCTATTGGGGGTTTACGCTTGATACGCAGTATTTT.

This clonotype was recorded only once. V usage is TRBV12-3 or TRBV12-4 and J usage is TRBJ2-1, with 12 bases that match TRBD2. This CDR3 is 14 amino acids long. V was clipped by 7 bases and J by 10 bases; unmatched bases: 8. CDR3: CASTPGLAGGEQFF. DNA for the CDR3: TGTGCCAGCACACCGGGACTAGCGGGTGGAGAGCAGTTCTTC.

The chain uses TRBV30 and TRBJ1-2; D possibly corresponds to TRBD1 (5 bases). The CDR3 runs 12 residues. Trimming left V 1 base short and J 4 bases short, with 7 bases between. Germline V gives CDR1 GTSNPN, CDR2 SVGIG (reference sequence). The CDR3 protein is CAWSEQAYGYTF. In DNA form, the CDR3 reads TGTGCCTGGAGTGAACAGGCCTATGGCTACACCTTC.

This rearrangement joins TRBV27 to TRBJ2-7, with 9 bases lining up with TRBD1. Trimming cost V 4 bases and J 0 bases; bases outside gene matches: 10. Germline V lookup: CDR1 MNHEY, CDR2 SMNVEV (reference sequence). This CDR3 contains 17 residues. The CDR3 nucleotides read TGTGCCAGCAGTTCCGAAAATCCGGGACAGGGCTCCTACGAGCAGTACTTC. Its translation is CASSSENPGQGSYEQYF.

The chain couples TRBV3-1 to TRBJ2-3; D is perhaps TRBD1 (6 bases). Germline V gene lookup returns CDR1 LGHDT and CDR2 YNNKEL (reference sequence). V was trimmed by 4 bases and J by 0 bases, leaving 11 bases between them. The CDR3 runs 15 residues. CDR3 sequence: CASSPGQFSTDTQYF. CDR3 DNA sequence: TGTGCCAGCAGCCCCGGACAGTTTAGCACAGATACGCAGTATTTT.

This chain links TRBV12-3 or TRBV12-4 with TRBJ2-1; no reliable D call. The V and J ends lost 1 base and 2 bases respectively, with 9 bases between them. The CDR3 length is 15 residues. CDR3 region: CASSLDSSPYNEQFF. DNA of the CDR3: TGTGCCAGCAGTTTAGACAGCTCCCCCTACAATGAGCAGTTCTTC.

The chain has TRBV27 and TRBJ2-1; TRBD2 might be the D (6 bases). Germline V gene lookup returns CDR1 MNHEY and CDR2 SMNVEV (reference sequence). The V and J ends lost 4 bases and 3 bases respectively, with 13 bases between them. The CDR3 extends over 15 amino acids. The CDR3 DNA sequence: TGTGCCAGCAGTTCCACGGGACTTCTCTACAATGAGCAGTTCTTC. As protein: CASSSTGLLYNEQFF.

Here the CDR3 DNA reads TGTGCCAGCTCACCCCCGGGGACTAGTATCTACGAGCAGTACTTC. It encodes CASSPPGTSIYEQYF. The chain joins TRBV18 to TRBJ2-7, with 8 bases fitting TRBD2. Germline assignment: CDR1 KGHSH and CDR2 LQKENI. The CDR3 loop spans 15 amino acids. J lost 3 bases, V lost 3 bases, and 7 bases had no gene match.

The chain carries TRBV7-9 and TRBJ2-3; 7 bases align to TRBD2. J lost 0 bases, V lost 5 bases, and 8 bases had no gene match. Germline assignment: CDR1 SEHNR and CDR2 FQNEAQ (reference sequence). This CDR3 contains 16 residues. CDR3 nucleotides: TGTGCCAGCAGCCGCAAGGGTAGCGGGAGCACAGATACGCAGTATTTT. This sequence encodes CASSRKGSGSTDTQYF.

The DNA of the CDR3 is TGTGCCACCAGGGACAGCGCGAACACCGGGGAGCTGTTTTTT. This translates into CATRDSANTGELFF. This chain connects TRBV24-1 to TRBJ2-2; maybe TRBD1 (6 bases). Trimming took 7 bases from V and 0 from J, leaving 8 bases between them. The CDR3 has 14 residues. From germline, CDR1 is KGHDR and CDR2 SFDVKD.

The chain recombines TRBV3-1 with TRBJ2-7, with TRBD1 matching over 7 bases. CDR1 is LGHDT and CDR2 is YNNKEL in the germline V gene (reference sequence). V lost 3 bases to trimming and J lost 0 bases; unmatched junction nucleotides: 8. CDR3 length: 16 amino acids. The CDR3 is CASSQDFGQVSYEQYF. As DNA, the CDR3 is TGTGCCAGCAGCCAGGACTTCGGACAGGTCTCCTACGAGCAGTACTTC.

This chain joins TRBV24-1 and TRBJ2-7; D gene ambiguous. The CDR3 spans 14 residues. Germline-derived CDR1 and CDR2 are KGHDR and SFDVKD. The ends were cut back, 2 bases at V and 5 bases at J, with 12 bases in the middle. The CDR3 nucleotides read TGTGCCACCAGTGATTCCGGACGGTTTGACGAGCAGTACTTC. Translated, it gives CATSDSGRFDEQYF.

The J gene is TRBJ2-7, the V gene TRBV24-1; D possibly uses TRBD1 or TRBD2 (5 bases each). CDR1 and CDR2 from the germline V gene are KGHDR and SFDVKD. V lost 3 bases and J 12 bases, leaving 17 bases between the germline ends. The CDR3 spans 13 residues. The CDR3 sequence is CATSDIKSGTSYF. CDR3 coding DNA: TGTGCCACCAGTGATATAAAGTCCGGGACCTCGTACTTC.

The DNA of the CDR3 is TGTGCCAGCAGCCACCAAGGGACAGGAGGAGAGCAGTACTTC. Its protein product is CASSHQGTGGEQYF. The chain recombines TRBV5-6 with TRBJ2-7, with 8 positions matching TRBD1. CDR3 size: 14 residues. Germline V lookup: CDR1 SGHDT, CDR2 YYEEEE. V lost 4 bases and J lost 7; bases outside the gene matches: 10.

The rearrangement uses TRBV9 and TRBJ1-1, with D uncertain. CDR3 size: 15 residues. Trimming took 0 bases from V and 0 from J, leaving 9 bases between them. Germline V gene data show CDR1 as SGDLS and CDR2 as YYNGEE. The chain's CDR3 is CASSVGGVLNTEAFF. The CDR3 DNA reads as TGTGCCAGCAGCGTAGGGGGAGTTTTGAACACTGAAGCTTTCTTT.

This chain links TRBV30 with TRBJ1-5; 8 bases map to TRBD1. Germline V gene data show CDR1 as GTSNPN and CDR2 as SVGIG (reference sequence). This CDR3 is built from 15 residues. The ends lost 2 bases at V and 4 bases at J; junction bases unmatched: 7. This chain's CDR3 is CAWSFWTGRNQPQHF. CDR3 DNA: TGTGCCTGGAGTTTTTGGACAGGGAGGAATCAGCCCCAGCATTTT.

The V call is TRBV30, the J call TRBJ2-7, with D maybe TRBD2 (5 bases). The CDR3 runs to 14 residues. The germline gives CDR1 GTSNPN, CDR2 SVGIG (reference sequence). The V end lost 0 bases, the J end lost 7 bases, and 16 bases lay between the germline ends. CDR3 nucleotides: TGTGCCTGGAGTGTAGGAGCCCGGGGTGGGGAGCAGTACTTC. Translated, it gives CAWSVGARGGEQYF.

The chain couples TRBV6-2 or TRBV6-3 to TRBJ2-5, with 8 bases that match TRBD2. The CDR3 runs to 15 residues. Trimming took 5 bases from V and 4 from J; bases not matched to a gene: 9. Per the germline V gene, CDR1 is MNHEY and CDR2 is SVGEGT. CDR3 residues: CASSLLSGGGETQYF. The DNA for the CDR3 is TGTGCCAGCAGTCTTCTCAGCGGGGGAGGAGAGACCCAGTACTTC.